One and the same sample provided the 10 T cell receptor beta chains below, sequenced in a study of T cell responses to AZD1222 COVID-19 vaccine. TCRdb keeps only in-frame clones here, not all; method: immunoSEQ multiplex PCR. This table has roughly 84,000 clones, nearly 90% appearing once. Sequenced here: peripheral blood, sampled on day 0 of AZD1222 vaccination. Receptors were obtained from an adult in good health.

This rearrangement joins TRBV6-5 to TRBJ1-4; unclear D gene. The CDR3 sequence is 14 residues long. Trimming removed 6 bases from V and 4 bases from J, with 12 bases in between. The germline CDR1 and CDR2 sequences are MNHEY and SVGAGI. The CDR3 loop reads CASRSPVVNEKLFF. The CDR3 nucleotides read TGTGCCAGCAGAAGTCCTGTGGTTAATGAAAAACTGTTTTTT.

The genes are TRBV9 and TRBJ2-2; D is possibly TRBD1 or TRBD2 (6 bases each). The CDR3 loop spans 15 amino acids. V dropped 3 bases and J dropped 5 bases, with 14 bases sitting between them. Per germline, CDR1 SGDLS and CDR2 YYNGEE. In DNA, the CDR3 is TGTGCCAGCAGCGAACCGGGGGCCGGGACCGGGGAGCTGTTTTTT. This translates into CASSEPGAGTGELFF.

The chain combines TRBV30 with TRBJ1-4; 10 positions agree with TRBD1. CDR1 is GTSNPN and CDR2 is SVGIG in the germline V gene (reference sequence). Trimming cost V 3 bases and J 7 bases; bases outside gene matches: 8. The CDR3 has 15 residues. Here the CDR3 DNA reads TGTGCCTGGAGCGTCCCGGGACAGGGGAGTGAAAAACTGTTTTTT. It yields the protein CAWSVPGQGSEKLFF.

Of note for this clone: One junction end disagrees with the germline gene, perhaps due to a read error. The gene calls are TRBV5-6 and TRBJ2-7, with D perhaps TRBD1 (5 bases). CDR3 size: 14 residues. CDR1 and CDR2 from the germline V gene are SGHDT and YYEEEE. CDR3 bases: TGTGCCAGCAGCTTCGGTAGGGGCTCCTACAAGCAGTACTTC. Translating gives CASSFGRGSYKQYF.

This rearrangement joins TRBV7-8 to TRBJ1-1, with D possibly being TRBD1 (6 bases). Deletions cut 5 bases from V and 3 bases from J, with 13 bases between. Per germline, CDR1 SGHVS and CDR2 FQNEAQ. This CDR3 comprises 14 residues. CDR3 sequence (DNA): TGTGCCAGCAGCAAACAGGGAGGTGACACTGAAGCTTTCTTT. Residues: CASSKQGGDTEAFF.

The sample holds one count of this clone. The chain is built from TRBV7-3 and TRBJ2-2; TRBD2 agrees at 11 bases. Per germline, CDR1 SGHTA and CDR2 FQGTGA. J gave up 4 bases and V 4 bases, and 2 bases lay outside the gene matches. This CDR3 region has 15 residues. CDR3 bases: TGTGCCAGCAGCTCCGGGACTAGCGGCACCGGGGAGCTGTTTTTT. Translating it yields CASSSGTSGTGELFF.

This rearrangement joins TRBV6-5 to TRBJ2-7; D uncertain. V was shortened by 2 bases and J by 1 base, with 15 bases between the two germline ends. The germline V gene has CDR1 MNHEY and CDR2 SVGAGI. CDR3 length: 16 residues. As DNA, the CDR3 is TGTGCCAGCAGTTACCCAGTCCACCCCGTTTCCTACGAGCAGTACTTC. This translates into CASSYPVHPVSYEQYF.

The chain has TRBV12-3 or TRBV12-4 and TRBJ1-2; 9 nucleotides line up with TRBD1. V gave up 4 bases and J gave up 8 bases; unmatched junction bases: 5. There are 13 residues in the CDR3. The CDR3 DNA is TGTGCCAGCAGTTCCAACAGGGGGCGAGGCTACACCTTC. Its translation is CASSSNRGRGYTF.

The CDR3 sequence is CASSRASGIYNEQFF. CDR3 DNA: TGTGCCAGCAGCCGGGCTAGCGGGATCTACAATGAGCAGTTCTTC. This sequence joins TRBV7-9 and TRBJ2-1; 9 bases fit TRBD2. With 5 bases clipped from V and 3 bases from J, the junction kept 5 bases outside the gene matches. The length of the CDR3 is 15 residues. Germline CDR1 reads SEHNR; CDR2 reads FQNEAQ (reference sequence).

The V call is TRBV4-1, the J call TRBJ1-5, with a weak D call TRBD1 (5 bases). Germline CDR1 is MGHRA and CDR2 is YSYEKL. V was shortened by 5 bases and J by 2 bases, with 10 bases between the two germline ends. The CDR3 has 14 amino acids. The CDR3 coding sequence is TGCGCCAGCAGCGAAGGGGTTGGCAATCAGCCCCAGCATTTT. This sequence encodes CASSEGVGNQPQHF.